A single count supports the clone carrying this TCR beta chain. This sample was taken from a study of T cell changes during pregnancy in multiple sclerosis. Germline CDR1 is LNHDA and CDR2 is SQIVND (reference sequence). Trimming took off 1 base at V and 5 bases at J, with 9 bases between the two ends. The length of the CDR3 is 14 residues. TCRdb's table, derived via immunoSEQ multiplex PCR, lists solely in-frame clones and lacks some. This table has roughly 76,000 clones, around nine tenths appearing once. This TCR was sampled from a female donor with multiple sclerosis, enrolled in a pregnancy study. Source: CD4+ T cells from peripheral blood mononuclear cells, taken after pregnancy. The chain joins TRBV19 to TRBJ1-5; D unresolved. DNA of the CDR3: TGTGCCAGTAGTATAGTGGCCTTTTATCAGCCCCAGCATTTT. It codes for CASSIVAFYQPQHF.